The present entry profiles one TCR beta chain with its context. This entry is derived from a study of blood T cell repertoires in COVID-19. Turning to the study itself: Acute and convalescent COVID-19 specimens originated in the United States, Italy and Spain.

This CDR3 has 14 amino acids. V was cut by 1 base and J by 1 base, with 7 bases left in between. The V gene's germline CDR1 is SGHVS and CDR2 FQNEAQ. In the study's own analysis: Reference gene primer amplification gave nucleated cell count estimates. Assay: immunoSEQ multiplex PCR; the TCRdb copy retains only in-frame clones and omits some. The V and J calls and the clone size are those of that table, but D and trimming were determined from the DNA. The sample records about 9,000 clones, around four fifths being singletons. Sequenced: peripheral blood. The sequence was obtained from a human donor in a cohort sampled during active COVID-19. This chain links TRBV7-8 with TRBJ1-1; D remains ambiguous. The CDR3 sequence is CASSLGRRNTEAFF. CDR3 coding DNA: TGTGCCAGCAGCTTAGGACGGAGGAACACTGAAGCTTTCTTT.